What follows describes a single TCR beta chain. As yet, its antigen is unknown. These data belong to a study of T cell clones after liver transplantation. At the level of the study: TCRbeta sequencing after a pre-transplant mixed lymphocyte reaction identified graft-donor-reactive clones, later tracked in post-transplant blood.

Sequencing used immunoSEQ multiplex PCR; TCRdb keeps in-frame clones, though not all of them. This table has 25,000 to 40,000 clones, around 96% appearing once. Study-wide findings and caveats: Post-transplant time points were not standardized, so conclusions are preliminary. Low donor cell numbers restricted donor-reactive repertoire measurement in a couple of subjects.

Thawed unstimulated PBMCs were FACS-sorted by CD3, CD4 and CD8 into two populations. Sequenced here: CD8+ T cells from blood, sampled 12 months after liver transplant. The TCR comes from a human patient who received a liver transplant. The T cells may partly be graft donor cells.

CDR3 loop: CASSVAEAPSYEQYF. The DNA of the CDR3 is TGTGCCAGCAGCGTAGCGGAGGCGCCCTCCTACGAGCAGTACTTC. The chain carries TRBV9 and TRBJ2-7; the D gene is possibly TRBD2 (5 bases). V lost 0 bases, J lost 0 bases, and 10 bases lay in between. The V gene's germline CDR1 is SGDLS and CDR2 YYNGEE. The CDR3 spans 15 residues.